The T cell receptor beta chain under discussion was sequenced for a study of PD-1 blockade in classical Hodgkin lymphoma. In regard to this clone: What it binds is unknown.

Study outcomes and limitations: Factors driving the repertoire differences, possibly disease activity or prior therapy, remain undefined. TCR diversity rose significantly by C4D1 in CD4+ but not CD8+ cells. Baseline diversity in complete responders resembled that of newly diagnosed patients.

The assay was immunoSEQ multiplex PCR, and TCRdb's table has in-frame clones only and misses some. The sample lists 20,000 to 30,000 clones, over 60% occurring once. Each patient's relapse followed autologous stem cell transplantation, and brentuximab vedotin exposure varied. Progressive disease, partial response or complete response was each patient's best response. This sequence was found in a human donor with classical Hodgkin lymphoma. The material sequenced was peripheral blood mononuclear cells (PBMCs), taken before the second cycle of nivolumab.

CDR3 DNA: TGTGCCAGCTCTCGCGCGGGACAAGACAATGAGCAGTTCTTC. This gives the protein CASSRAGQDNEQFF. The chain couples TRBV18 to TRBJ2-1, with D tentatively TRBD1 or TRBD2 (6 bases each). From germline, CDR1 is KGHSH and CDR2 LQKENI. V was trimmed by 6 bases and J by 5 bases, leaving 14 bases between them. The CDR3 covers 14 residues.